In its sample, the clone carrying this TCR beta chain is medium-sized. Its antigen is currently unknown. Cells sorted as Tregs were CD4+, CD25+ and CD127-/low. Adaptor-ligated barcode primers were used to amplify TRBV12-4/TRBJ1-2 clonotypes. TCRdb re-analysed the multiplex PCR reads in MiXCR, keeping a single row per CDR3 protein. This table has under 750 distinct CDR3 sequences, around 9.1% appearing once. Overall study results and limits: In terms of TCR gene usage, tumor memory CD4+ T cells clustered together with blood and lymph node memory CD4+ cells, as well as with lymph node naive CD4+ cells. Greatest tumor Treg TCR overlap was with tumor naive CD4+ cells.

The CDR3 is 13 amino acids. V gave up 4 bases and J gave up 0 bases, with 6 bases separating them. Sequencing used Tregs sorted from blood. The sequence came from a female donor with breast cancer. V gene TRBV12-3 or TRBV12-4 combines with J gene TRBJ1-2; no reliable D call. In nucleotides, the CDR3 is TGTGCCAGCAGTTCGACATCTAACTATGGCTACACCTTC. Its protein product is CASSSTSNYGYTF.